This T cell receptor beta chain was recovered during a study of cytomegalovirus exposure and HLA in healthy donors. Study at large: The study's early data release held about 85 million unique TCRs from HLA-typed donors. The study's findings and limits: Certain sequence variants were highly shared and formed a cluster, and this cluster was likely a sequencing artifact. Around 160 TCR beta chains were listed as cytomegalovirus-associated.

The CDR3 extends over 13 amino acids. J gave up 6 bases and V 5 bases, and 5 bases lay outside the gene matches. The V gene's germline CDR1 is GTSNPN and CDR2 SVGIG (reference sequence). 60 Vbeta and 13 Jbeta primers were used in PCR. Clones were read by immunoSEQ multiplex PCR, and TCRdb kept only the in-frame ones, dropping some. Of approximately 82,000 clones listed, roughly 74% are singletons. A note on this clone: Its antigen is unidentified.

The TCR was taken from a woman in her forties or fifties in good health and CMV-seropositive. The sample comprised PBMCs. This chain links TRBV30 with TRBJ2-2; the match to TRBD1 covers 8 bases. The CDR3 spells CAWVDRAPGELFF. The CDR3 DNA reads as TGTGCCTGGGTGGACAGGGCCCCCGGGGAGCTGTTTTTT.